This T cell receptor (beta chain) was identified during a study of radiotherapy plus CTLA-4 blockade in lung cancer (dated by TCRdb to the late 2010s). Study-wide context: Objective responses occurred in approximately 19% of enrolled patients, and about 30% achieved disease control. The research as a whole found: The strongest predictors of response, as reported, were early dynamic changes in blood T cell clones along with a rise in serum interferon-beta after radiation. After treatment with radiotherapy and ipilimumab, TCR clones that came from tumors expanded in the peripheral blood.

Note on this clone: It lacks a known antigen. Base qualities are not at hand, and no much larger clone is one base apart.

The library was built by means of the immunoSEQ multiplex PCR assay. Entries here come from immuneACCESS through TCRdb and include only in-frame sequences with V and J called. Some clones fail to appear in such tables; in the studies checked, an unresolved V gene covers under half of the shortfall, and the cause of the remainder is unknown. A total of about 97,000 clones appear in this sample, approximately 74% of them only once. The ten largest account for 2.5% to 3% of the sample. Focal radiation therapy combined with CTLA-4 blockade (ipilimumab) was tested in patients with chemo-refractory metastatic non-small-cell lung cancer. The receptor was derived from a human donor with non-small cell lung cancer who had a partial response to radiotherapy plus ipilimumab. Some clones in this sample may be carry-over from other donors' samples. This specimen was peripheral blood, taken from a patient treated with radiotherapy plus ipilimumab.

The encoded CDR3 is CASRRTQGGATEAFF. The DNA sequence is given as TGTGCCAGCAGGCGAACACAGGGGGGGGCTACTGAAGCTTTCTTT. Recombination joined TRBV6-5 with TRBJ1-1, with 8 bases in between that match TRBD1. According to the germline V gene, CDR1 reads MNHEY and CDR2 reads SVGAGI. V ends up 6 bases short and J 5 bases short, with an unmatched junction base count of 11. From the cysteine through the phenylalanine, the CDR3 covers 15 amino acids. The kept DNA is CDR3 alone, 45 bases in frame from the first base.